These 24 T cell receptor beta chains share one sample of origin, sequenced in a study of T cell responses to AZD1222 COVID-19 vaccine. Clones were read by immunoSEQ multiplex PCR, and TCRdb kept only the in-frame ones, dropping some. This repertoire shows fewer than 200,000 clones, about 83% found once; its top ten account for about 1%. The sample in question was peripheral blood, obtained 28 days after the second AZD1222 dose. The origin of the receptors is an adult who received the AZD1222 COVID-19 vaccine.

The chain is built from TRBV5-1 and TRBJ1-1, with 11 bases that match TRBD1. The junction had 3 bases not matched to a gene; V was cut back by 3 bases and J by 2 bases. Per the germline V gene, CDR1 is SGHRS and CDR2 is YFSETQ. The CDR3 has 15 residues. The CDR3 coding sequence is TGCGCCAGCAGCTGGGGGACAGGGGGAAACACTGAAGCTTTCTTT. Translated, it gives CASSWGTGGNTEAFF. Supplemented by reference TRBV5-1 and TRBJ1-1, the full variable domain reads KAGVTQTPRYLIKTRGQQVTLSCSPISGHRSVSWYQQTPGQGLQFLFEYFSETQRNKGNFPGRFSGRQFSNSRSEMNVSTLELGDSALYLCASSWGTGGNTEAFFGQGTRLTVV.

The rearrangement uses TRBV13 and TRBJ2-7; D tentatively fits TRBD1 or TRBD2 (5 bases each). V dropped 1 base and J dropped 6 bases, with 10 bases sitting between them. The CDR3 sequence is 13 residues long. Germline V gene lookup returns CDR1 PRHDT and CDR2 FYEKMQ (reference sequence). The CDR3 DNA reads as TGTGCCAGCAGCTTAGTCGGGGCTGTCGAGCAGTACTTC. Translating it yields CASSLVGAVEQYF. The variable domain in full, with the rest retrieved from reference TRBV13 and TRBJ2-7, is AAGVIQSPRHLIKEKRETATLKCYPIPRHDTVYWYQQGPGQDPQFLISFYEKMQSDKGSIPDRFSAQQFSDYHSELNMSSLELGDSALYFCASSLVGAVEQYFGPGTRLTVT.

The genes are TRBV5-6 and TRBJ1-3; a possible D gene is TRBD1 (5 bases). From germline, CDR1 is SGHDT and CDR2 YYEEEE. V was cut by 4 bases and J by 9 bases, with 14 bases left in between. The CDR3 is 13 residues long. The CDR3 nucleotides read TGTGCCAGCAGCGAGGACCGGGGGGGCACCATATATTTT. Its translation is CASSEDRGGTIYF.

The rearrangement uses TRBV19 and TRBJ2-7; weak D call: TRBD2 (6 bases). The CDR3 sequence is 12 residues long. Germline V gene lookup returns CDR1 LNHDA and CDR2 SQIVND (reference sequence). Deletions cut 5 bases from V and 7 bases from J, with 12 bases between. Here the CDR3 DNA reads TGTGCCAGTAGTCCTGGGACTGGGGAGCAGTACTTC. Translated: CASSPGTGEQYF.

This chain joins TRBV29-1 and TRBJ1-2; tentatively, D is TRBD1 (6 bases). The CDR3 spans 15 residues. The germline CDR1 and CDR2 sequences are SQVTM and ANQGSEA. V lost 0 bases, J lost 0 bases, and 11 bases lay in between. The CDR3 DNA follows: TGCAGCGTTGAAGATCCTGGACAGCCTAACTATGGCTACACCTTC. Amino acids: CSVEDPGQPNYGYTF.

This clone is a singleton in its sample. The CDR3 loop reads CASSLAPDAEQYF. The DNA of the CDR3 is TGTGCCAGCAGCTTAGCGCCAGACGCCGAGCAGTACTTC. The chain recombines TRBV7-8 with TRBJ2-7; no reliable D call. The CDR3 totals 13 residues. Germline V gene data show CDR1 as SGHVS and CDR2 as FQNEAQ. Trimming removed 0 bases at V and 6 bases at J, with 9 bases between.

Comment on this clone: The sample has other DNA sequences that encode this CDR3 too. The rearrangement uses TRBV5-1 and TRBJ1-1; 7 nucleotides line up with TRBD1. The CDR3 length is 14 residues. Per germline, CDR1 SGHRS and CDR2 YFSETQ. The J segment lost 0 bases and the V segment lost 4 bases, leaving 3 bases of the junction unmatched. The DNA of the CDR3 is TGCGCCAGCAGCCCGGGACAGATGAACACTGAAGCTTTCTTT. It translates to CASSPGQMNTEAFF.

V is TRBV5-1 and J is TRBJ1-4; D gene unclear. Germline CDR1 and CDR2: SGHRS and YFSETQ. With 6 bases removed from V and 5 bases from J, the gap between germline ends came to 14 bases. This CDR3 spans 14 amino acids. The DNA of the CDR3 is TGCGCCAGCAAGAGAATAGGGATGAATGAAAAACTGTTTTTT. Translating it yields CASKRIGMNEKLFF.

J is TRBJ2-7 and V is TRBV4-1; TRBD1 might be the D (6 bases). From germline, CDR1 is MGHRA and CDR2 YSYEKL. Trimming removed 6 bases from V and 2 bases from J, with 17 bases in between. CDR3 size: 15 residues. CDR3 coding DNA: TGCGCCAGCAGTCCTGGGGACACTTCTACCTACGAGCAGTACTTC. Its translation: CASSPGDTSTYEQYF.

This clone has just one count. V gene TRBV6-5 combines with J gene TRBJ1-2, with D possibly being TRBD1 (6 bases). V was clipped by 6 bases and J by 5 bases, with 10 bases between them. This CDR3 has 12 residues. CDR1 is MNHEY and CDR2 is SVGAGI in the germline V gene. For the CDR3, the DNA is TGTGCCAGCAGCGCAACAGGGTATGGCTACACCTTC. Protein: CASSATGYGYTF.

The chain combines TRBV3-1 (or the pseudogene TRBV3-2) with TRBJ2-2; the D call may be TRBD1 or TRBD2 (5 bases each). This CDR3 has 15 amino acids. V was trimmed by 4 bases and J by 3 bases, leaving 12 bases between them. Germline values: CDR1 LGHDT, CDR2 YNNKEL (reference sequence). The CDR3 nucleotides read TGTGCCAGCAGCCCCCCCGGGACGGACACCGGGGAGCTGTTTTTT. Amino acids: CASSPPGTDTGELFF.

This clone was seen a few times. This chain links TRBV6-1 with TRBJ1-5; D call uncertain. The V end lost 2 bases, the J end lost 13 bases, and 9 bases lay between the germline ends. Germline CDR1 and CDR2: MNHNS and SASEGT. This CDR3 has 11 amino acids. CDR3 in DNA: TGTGCCAGCAGTGAATATCGGCCACAGCATTTT. Its protein is CASSEYRPQHF.

V gene TRBV3-1 (or the pseudogene TRBV3-2) combines with J gene TRBJ2-7, with a weak D call TRBD1 (5 bases). The CDR3 has 14 residues. Germline assignment: CDR1 LGHDT and CDR2 YNNKEL (reference sequence). V was cut by 0 bases and J by 9 bases, with 15 bases left in between. The CDR3 bases are TGTGCCAGCAGCCAAGATTTCCCCACAGGTCGGCAGTACTTC. It yields the protein CASSQDFPTGRQYF.

The chain links TRBV6-5 to TRBJ1-2; D is perhaps TRBD1 (6 bases). Germline V CDR1 and CDR2: MNHEY, SVGAGI. V lost 0 bases and J 2 bases, leaving 7 bases between the germline ends. The length of the CDR3 is 14 residues. The CDR3 loop is CASSYSTGNYGYTF. CDR3 coding DNA: TGTGCCAGCAGTTACTCGACAGGAAACTATGGCTACACCTTC.

The chain has TRBV5-8 and TRBJ2-5; either TRBD1 or TRBD2 may supply D (5 bases each). CDR3 length: 15 residues. CDR1 and CDR2 (germline): SGHTS, YDEGEE. The ends were cut back, 4 bases at V and 2 bases at J, with 15 bases in the middle. The CDR3 loop reads CASSPGSGVQETQYF. CDR3 DNA: TGTGCCAGCAGCCCAGGGAGCGGAGTGCAAGAGACCCAGTACTTC.

The chain is built from TRBV10-3 and TRBJ1-2; D call uncertain. Trimming stripped 8 bases from V and 0 bases from J, with 10 bases between. In germline, CDR1 is ENHRY, CDR2 SYGVKD. CDR3 size: 13 residues. CDR3: CAIQAPANYGYTF. The CDR3 DNA sequence: TGTGCCATCCAAGCCCCAGCTAACTATGGCTACACCTTC.

The chain has TRBV4-1 and TRBJ2-7; no definite D call. This CDR3 comprises 16 residues. V was shortened by 4 bases and J by 0 bases, with 16 bases between the two germline ends. The germline V gene has CDR1 MGHRA and CDR2 YSYEKL. CDR3 amino acids: CASSLQHLQSSYEQYF. The CDR3 DNA is TGCGCCAGCAGCCTCCAACACCTCCAAAGCTCCTACGAGCAGTACTTC.

This clone was recorded only once. This sequence joins TRBV21-1 and TRBJ1-5; the table's D call TRBD1 went unverified against the DNA. TRBV21-1 is shown as a pseudogene. This CDR3 is 14 amino acids long. Here the CDR3 reads CASSLRSSNQPQHF. CDR3 DNA sequence: TGTGCCAGCAGCCTCAGAAGTAGCAATCAGCCCCAGCATTTT.

The CDR3 region has the DNA TGTGCCAGCAGCCATCAACAGGGGGTAGACTATGGCTACACCTTC. Residues: CASSHQQGVDYGYTF. V usage is TRBV4-2 and J usage is TRBJ1-2, with 8 positions matching TRBD1. CDR3 length: 15 amino acids. V trimming: 3 bases; J trimming: 3 bases; junction bases outside the gene matches: 6. Germline V gene lookup returns CDR1 LGHNA and CDR2 YNFKEQ.

This rearrangement joins TRBV7-8 to TRBJ1-2; D remains unclear. The CDR3 is made up of 16 amino acids. Trimming took off 1 base at V and 0 bases at J, with 12 bases between the two ends. From germline, CDR1 is SGHVS and CDR2 FQNEAQ. CDR3 DNA sequence: TGTGCCAGCAGCTTAGGAATAGCCGGAGCTAACTATGGCTACACCTTC. It codes for CASSLGIAGANYGYTF.

The V and J genes are TRBV5-5 and TRBJ2-5; D unresolved. Deletions cut 0 bases from V and 4 bases from J, with 4 bases between. CDR3 length: 12 residues. Germline V lookup: CDR1 SGHKS, CDR2 YYEKEE (reference sequence). As DNA, the CDR3 is TGTGCCAGCAGCTTGGGAGTAGAGACCCAGTACTTC. Protein: CASSLGVETQYF.

CDR3 in DNA: TGTGCCAGCACCAGGGGTGGATTGGACACTGAAGCTTTCTTT. The encoded protein is CASTRGGLDTEAFF. This chain connects TRBV6-6 to TRBJ1-1, with D perhaps matching TRBD1 (6 bases). The CDR3 has 14 amino acids. Germline V gene lookup returns CDR1 MNHNY and CDR2 SVGAGI (reference sequence). V lost 7 bases, J lost 3 bases, and 15 bases lay in between.

The gene calls are TRBV2 and TRBJ2-1; D tentatively reads TRBD1 or TRBD2 (7 bases each). V was clipped by 8 bases and J by 7 bases, with 21 bases between them. CDR3 length: 15 amino acids. Germline V CDR1 and CDR2: SNHLY, FYNNEI. The CDR3 DNA sequence: TGTGCCAGCGATAGGGGCAGGGGGGGAGTTAATGAGCAGTTCTTC. Translating gives CASDRGRGGVNEQFF.

This chain connects TRBV4-1 to TRBJ2-7, with 8 bases matching TRBD1. This CDR3 is 16 amino acids long. Germline trimming cut 3 bases from V and 7 bases from J; bases unmatched to any gene: 14. The germline CDR1 and CDR2 sequences are MGHRA and YSYEKL. The CDR3 DNA sequence: TGCGCCAGCAGCCACCCGAGGGGCCAGGGGGCTCGAGAGCAGTACTTC. It specifies CASSHPRGQGAREQYF.